A selection of T cell receptor beta chains follows, all from one sample in a study of sequential checkpoint blockade in melanoma. Generated by immunoSEQ multiplex PCR, the TCRdb table keeps only in-frame clones and is missing some. Altogether about 12,000 clones are present, roughly 24% being singletons, with the ten largest covering approximately 19%. This material consisted of tumor tissue (inferred from file names), taken from a patient given nivolumab and ipilimumab in sequence. The receptors stem from a human donor with melanoma. CDR3s include the opening cysteine and the closing phenylalanine or tryptophan.

J: TRBJ1-1
V: TRBV5-1
length: 15
CDR3: CASSLRTTGHTEAFF

J: TRBJ2-1
V: TRBV11-3
length: 15
CDR3: CASKGDPNYYNEQFF

J: TRBJ2-2
V: TRBV6-7
length: 16
CDR3: CASSAHRETNTGELFF

J: TRBJ2-1
V: TRBV19
length: 15
CDR3: CASSIGTNHYNEQFF

J: TRBJ1-3
V: TRBV28
length: 14
CDR3: CASSTGWSGNTIYF

J: TRBJ2-3
V: TRBV9
length: 17
CDR3: CASRPILGVQTTDTQYF

J: TRBJ1-5
V: TRBV28
length: 17
CDR3: CASSRFGAGNSNQPQHF

J: TRBJ1-3
V: TRBV15
length: 16
CDR3: CATSSATGGSGNTIYF

J: TRBJ1-1
V: TRBV6-8
length: 15
CDR3: CASSYATGARTEAFF

J: TRBJ1-1
V: TRBV23-1
length: 15
CDR3: CASSLRELLNTEAFF

J: TRBJ1-1
V: TRBV28
length: 13
CDR3: CASSSPANTEAFF